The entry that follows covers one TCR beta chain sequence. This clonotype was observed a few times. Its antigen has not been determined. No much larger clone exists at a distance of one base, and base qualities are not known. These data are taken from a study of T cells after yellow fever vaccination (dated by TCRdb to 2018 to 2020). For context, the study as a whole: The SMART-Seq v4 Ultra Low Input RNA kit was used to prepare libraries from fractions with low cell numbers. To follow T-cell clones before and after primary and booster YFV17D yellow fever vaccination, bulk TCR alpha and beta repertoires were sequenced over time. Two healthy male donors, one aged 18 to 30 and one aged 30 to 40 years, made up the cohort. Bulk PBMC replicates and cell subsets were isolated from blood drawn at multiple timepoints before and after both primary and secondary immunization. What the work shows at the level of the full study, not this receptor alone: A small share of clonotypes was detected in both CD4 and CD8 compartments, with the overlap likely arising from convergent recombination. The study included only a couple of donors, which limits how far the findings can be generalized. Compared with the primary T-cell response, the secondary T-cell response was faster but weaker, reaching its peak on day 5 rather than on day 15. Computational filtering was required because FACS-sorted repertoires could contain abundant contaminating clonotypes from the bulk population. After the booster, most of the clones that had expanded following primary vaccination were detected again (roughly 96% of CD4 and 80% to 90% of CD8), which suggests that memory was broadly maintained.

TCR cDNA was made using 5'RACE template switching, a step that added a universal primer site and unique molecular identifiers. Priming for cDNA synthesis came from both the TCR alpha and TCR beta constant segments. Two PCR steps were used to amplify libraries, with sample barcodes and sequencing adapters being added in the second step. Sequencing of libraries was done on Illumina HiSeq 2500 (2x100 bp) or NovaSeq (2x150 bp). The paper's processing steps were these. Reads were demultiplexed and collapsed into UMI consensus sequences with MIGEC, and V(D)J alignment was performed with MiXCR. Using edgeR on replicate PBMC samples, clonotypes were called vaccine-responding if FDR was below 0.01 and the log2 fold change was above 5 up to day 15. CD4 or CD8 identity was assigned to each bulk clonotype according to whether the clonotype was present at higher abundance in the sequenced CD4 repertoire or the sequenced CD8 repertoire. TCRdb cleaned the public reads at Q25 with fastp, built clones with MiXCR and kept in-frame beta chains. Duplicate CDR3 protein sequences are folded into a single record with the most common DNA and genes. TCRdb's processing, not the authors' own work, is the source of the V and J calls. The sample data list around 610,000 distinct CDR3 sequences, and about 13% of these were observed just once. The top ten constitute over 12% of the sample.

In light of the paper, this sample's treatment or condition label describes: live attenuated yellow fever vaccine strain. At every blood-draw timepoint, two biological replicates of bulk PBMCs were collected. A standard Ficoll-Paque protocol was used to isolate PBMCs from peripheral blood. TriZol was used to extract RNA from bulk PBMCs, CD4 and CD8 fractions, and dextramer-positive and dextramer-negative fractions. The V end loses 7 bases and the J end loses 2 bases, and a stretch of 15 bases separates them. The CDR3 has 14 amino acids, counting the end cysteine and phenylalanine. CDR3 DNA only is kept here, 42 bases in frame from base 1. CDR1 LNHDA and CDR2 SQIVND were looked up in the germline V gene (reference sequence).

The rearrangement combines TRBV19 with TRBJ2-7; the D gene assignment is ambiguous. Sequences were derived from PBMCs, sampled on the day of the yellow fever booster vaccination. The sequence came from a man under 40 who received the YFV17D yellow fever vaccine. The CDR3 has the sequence CASTPSGNAYEQYF. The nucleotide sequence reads TGTGCCAGTACCCCGTCCGGAAACGCCTACGAGCAGTACTTC.